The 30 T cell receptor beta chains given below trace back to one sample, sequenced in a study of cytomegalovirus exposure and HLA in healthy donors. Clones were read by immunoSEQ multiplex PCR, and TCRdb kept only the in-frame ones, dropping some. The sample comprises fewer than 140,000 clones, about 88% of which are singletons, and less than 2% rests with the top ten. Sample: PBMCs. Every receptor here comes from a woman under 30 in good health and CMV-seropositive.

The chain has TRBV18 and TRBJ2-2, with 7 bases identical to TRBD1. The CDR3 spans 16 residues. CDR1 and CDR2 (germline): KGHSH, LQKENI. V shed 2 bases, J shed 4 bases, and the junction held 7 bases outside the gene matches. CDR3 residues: CASSPRDRAPTGELFF. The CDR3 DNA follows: TGTGCCAGCTCACCAAGAGACAGGGCGCCCACCGGGGAGCTGTTTTTT.

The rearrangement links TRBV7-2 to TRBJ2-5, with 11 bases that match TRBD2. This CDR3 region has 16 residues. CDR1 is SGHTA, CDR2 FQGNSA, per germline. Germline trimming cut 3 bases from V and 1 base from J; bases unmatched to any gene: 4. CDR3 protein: CASSLASGGFQETQYF. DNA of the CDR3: TGTGCCAGCAGCTTGGCTAGCGGGGGGTTCCAAGAGACCCAGTACTTC.

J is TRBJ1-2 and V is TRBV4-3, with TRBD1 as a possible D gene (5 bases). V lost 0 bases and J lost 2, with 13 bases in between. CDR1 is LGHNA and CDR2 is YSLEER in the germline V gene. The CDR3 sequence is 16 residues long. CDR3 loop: CASSQEALRGNYGYTF. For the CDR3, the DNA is TGCGCCAGCAGCCAAGAGGCCCTCCGGGGGAACTATGGCTACACCTTC.

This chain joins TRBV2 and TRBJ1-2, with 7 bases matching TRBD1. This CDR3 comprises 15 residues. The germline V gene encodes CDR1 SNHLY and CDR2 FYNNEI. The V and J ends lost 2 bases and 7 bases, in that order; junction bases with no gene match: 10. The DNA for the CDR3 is TGTGCCAGCAGTGAATGGGGGACAGTGGCAAGTGGCTACACCTTC. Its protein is CASSEWGTVASGYTF. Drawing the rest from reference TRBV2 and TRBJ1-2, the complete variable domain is EPEVTQTPSHQVTQMGQEVILRCVPISNHLYFYWYRQILGQKVEFLVSFYNNEISEKSEIFDDQFSVERPDGSNFTLKIRSTKLEDSAMYFCASSEWGTVASGYTFGSGTRLTVV.

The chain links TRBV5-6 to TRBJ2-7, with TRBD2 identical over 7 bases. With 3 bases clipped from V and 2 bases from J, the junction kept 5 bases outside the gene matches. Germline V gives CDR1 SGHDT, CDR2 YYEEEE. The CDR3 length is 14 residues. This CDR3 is CASSSSAGAYEQYV. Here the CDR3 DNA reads TGTGCCAGCAGCTCTTCTGCGGGGGCCTACGAGCAGTACGTC.

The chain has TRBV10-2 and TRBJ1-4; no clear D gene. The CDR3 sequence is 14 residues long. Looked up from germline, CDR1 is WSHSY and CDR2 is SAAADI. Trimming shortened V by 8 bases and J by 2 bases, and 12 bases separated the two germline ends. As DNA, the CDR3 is TGCGCCAGCGGTCTAATCCCCACTAATGAAAAACTGTTTTTT. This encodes CASGLIPTNEKLFF.

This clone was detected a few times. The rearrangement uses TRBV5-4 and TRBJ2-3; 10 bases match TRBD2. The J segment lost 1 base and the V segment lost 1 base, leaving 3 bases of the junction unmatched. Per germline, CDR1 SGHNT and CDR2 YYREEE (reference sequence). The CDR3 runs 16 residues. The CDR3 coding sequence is TGTGCCAGCAGCTTGAGCGGGGGGGCCGGCACAGATACGCAGTATTTT. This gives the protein CASSLSGGAGTDTQYF.

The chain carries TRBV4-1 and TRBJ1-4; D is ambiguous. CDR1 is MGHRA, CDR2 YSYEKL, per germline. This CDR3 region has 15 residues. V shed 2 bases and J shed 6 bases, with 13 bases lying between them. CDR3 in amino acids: CASSQSPSRDEKLFF. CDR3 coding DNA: TGCGCCAGCAGCCAATCACCCAGCCGGGATGAAAAACTGTTTTTT.

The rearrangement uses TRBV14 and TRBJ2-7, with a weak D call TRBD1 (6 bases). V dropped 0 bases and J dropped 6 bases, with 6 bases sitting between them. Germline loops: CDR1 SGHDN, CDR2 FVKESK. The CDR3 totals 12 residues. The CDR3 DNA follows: TGTGCCAGCAGCCAAGAAGGGGGCGAGCAGTACTTC. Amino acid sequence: CASSQEGGEQYF. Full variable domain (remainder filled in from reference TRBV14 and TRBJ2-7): EAGVTQFPSHSVIEKGQTVTLRCDPISGHDNLYWYRRVMGKEIKFLLHFVKESKQDESGMPNNRFLAERTGGTYSTLKVQPAELEDSGVYFCASSQEGGEQYFGPGTRLTVT.

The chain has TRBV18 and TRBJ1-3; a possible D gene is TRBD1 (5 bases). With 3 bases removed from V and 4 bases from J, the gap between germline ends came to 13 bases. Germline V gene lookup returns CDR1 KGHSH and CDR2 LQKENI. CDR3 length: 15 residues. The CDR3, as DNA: TGTGCCAGCTCACCGATAGGGGCGGAAGGAAACACCATATATTTT. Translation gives CASSPIGAEGNTIYF.

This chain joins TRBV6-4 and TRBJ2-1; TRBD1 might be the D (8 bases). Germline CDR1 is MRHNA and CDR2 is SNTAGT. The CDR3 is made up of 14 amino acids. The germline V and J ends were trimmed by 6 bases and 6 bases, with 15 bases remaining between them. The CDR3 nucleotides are TGTGCCAGCAGCCAACAGGGGGAGGGCAATGAGCAGTTCTTC. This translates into CASSQQGEGNEQFF.

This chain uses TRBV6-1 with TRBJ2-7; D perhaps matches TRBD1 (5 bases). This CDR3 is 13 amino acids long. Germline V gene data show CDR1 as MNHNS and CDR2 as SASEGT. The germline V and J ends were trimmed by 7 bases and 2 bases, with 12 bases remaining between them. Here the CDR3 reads CASKKDSTYEQYV. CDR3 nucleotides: TGTGCCAGCAAGAAAGACAGCACCTACGAGCAGTACGTC.

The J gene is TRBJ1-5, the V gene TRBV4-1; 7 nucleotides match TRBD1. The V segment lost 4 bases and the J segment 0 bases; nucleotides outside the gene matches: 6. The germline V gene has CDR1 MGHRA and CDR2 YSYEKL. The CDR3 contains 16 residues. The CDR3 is CASSRDRDYSNQPQHF. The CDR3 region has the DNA TGCGCCAGCAGCCGGGACAGAGATTATAGCAATCAGCCCCAGCATTTT.

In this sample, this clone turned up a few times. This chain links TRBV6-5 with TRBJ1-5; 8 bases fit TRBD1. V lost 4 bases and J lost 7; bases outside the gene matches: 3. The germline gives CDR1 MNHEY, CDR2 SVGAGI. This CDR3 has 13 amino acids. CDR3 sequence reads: CASSSGGSQPQHF. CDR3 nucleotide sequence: TGTGCCAGCAGTTCAGGGGGCAGCCAGCCCCAGCATTTT.

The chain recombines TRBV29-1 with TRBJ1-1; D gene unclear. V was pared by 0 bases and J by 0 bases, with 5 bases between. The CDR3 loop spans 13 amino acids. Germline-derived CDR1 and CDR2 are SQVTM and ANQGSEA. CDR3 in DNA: TGCAGCGTTGAAGAACAGCTGAACACTGAAGCTTTCTTT. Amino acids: CSVEEQLNTEAFF. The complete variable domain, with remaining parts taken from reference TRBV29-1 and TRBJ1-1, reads SAVISQKPSRDICQRGTSLTIQCQVDSQVTMMFWYRQQPGQSLTLIATANQGSEATYESGFVIDKFPISRPNLTFSTLTVSNMSPEDSSIYLCSVEEQLNTEAFFGQGTRLTVV.

CDR3 nucleotide sequence: TGCAGCGCCCAAACAGGGGGCGGAGGAAACACTGAAGCTTTCTTT. It specifies CSAQTGGGGNTEAFF. V and J are TRBV29-1 and TRBJ1-1; 9 nucleotides align to TRBD1. In germline, CDR1 is SQVTM, CDR2 ANQGSEA. The CDR3 covers 15 residues. V trimming: 7 bases; J trimming: 2 bases; junction bases outside the gene matches: 11.

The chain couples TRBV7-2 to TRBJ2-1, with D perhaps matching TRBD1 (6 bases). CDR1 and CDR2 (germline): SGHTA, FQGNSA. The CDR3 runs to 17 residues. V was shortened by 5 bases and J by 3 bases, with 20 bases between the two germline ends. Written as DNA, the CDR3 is TGTGCCAGCAGCGCCACATCAGGGGCCTCTATCTACAATGAGCAGTTCTTC. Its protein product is CASSATSGASIYNEQFF.

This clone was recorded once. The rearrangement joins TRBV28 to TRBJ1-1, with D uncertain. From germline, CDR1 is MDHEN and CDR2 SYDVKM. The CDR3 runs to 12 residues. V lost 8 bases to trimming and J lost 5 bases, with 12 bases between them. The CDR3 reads CASRRGLTEAFF. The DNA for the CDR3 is TGTGCCAGCCGCCGGGGTTTGACTGAAGCTTTCTTT.

The CDR3: CASSLGLAGGPHEQYF. As DNA, the CDR3 is TGTGCCAGCAGTCTAGGACTAGCGGGGGGGCCTCACGAGCAGTACTTC. This chain links TRBV28 with TRBJ2-7; TRBD2 matches 15 bases. The length of the CDR3 is 16 residues. Germline assignment: CDR1 MDHEN and CDR2 SYDVKM. J lost 5 bases, V lost 5 bases, and 7 bases had no gene match.

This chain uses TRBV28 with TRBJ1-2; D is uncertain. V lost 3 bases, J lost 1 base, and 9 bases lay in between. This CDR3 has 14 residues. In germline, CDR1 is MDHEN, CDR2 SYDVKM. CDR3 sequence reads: CASSFGSVNYGYTF. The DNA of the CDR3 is TGTGCCAGCAGTTTCGGGTCAGTTAACTATGGCTACACCTTC.

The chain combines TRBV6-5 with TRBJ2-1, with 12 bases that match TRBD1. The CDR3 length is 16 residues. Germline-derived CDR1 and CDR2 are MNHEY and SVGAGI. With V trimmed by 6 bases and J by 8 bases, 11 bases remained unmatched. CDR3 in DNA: TGTGCCAGCAGCTACCGCTGGGACAGGGGGCAGGATGAGCAGTTCTTC. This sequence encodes CASSYRWDRGQDEQFF.

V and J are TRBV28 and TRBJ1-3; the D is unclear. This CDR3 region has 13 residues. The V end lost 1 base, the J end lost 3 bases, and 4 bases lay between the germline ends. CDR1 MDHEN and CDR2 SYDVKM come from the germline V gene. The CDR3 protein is CASSLSGGNTIYF. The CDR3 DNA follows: TGTGCCAGCAGTTTATCCGGTGGAAACACCATATATTTT.

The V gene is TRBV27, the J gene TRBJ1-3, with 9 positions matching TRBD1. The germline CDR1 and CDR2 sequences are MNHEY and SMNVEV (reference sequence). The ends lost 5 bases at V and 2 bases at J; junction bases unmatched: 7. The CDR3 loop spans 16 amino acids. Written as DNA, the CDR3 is TGTGCCAGCAGTCCCTGGGACAGGGTAACTGGAAACACCATATATTTT. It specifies CASSPWDRVTGNTIYF.

In nucleotides, the CDR3 is TGTGCCAGCAGCTACGGGAGCATCTATAATTCACCCCTCCACTTT. This codes for CASSYGSIYNSPLHF. The V and J genes are TRBV6-6 and TRBJ1-6; D is unclear. This CDR3 is built from 15 residues. Germline loops: CDR1 MNHNY, CDR2 SVGAGI (reference sequence). V lost 6 bases and J lost 3, with 12 bases in between.

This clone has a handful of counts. For the CDR3, the DNA is TGTGCCAGCAGTGTTGGGGGCGGCCACGAGCAGTACTTC. Amino acids: CASSVGGGHEQYF. The chain employs TRBV2 and TRBJ2-7; a possible D gene is TRBD1 (6 bases). This CDR3 contains 13 residues. V was shortened by 4 bases and J by 5 bases, with 12 bases between the two germline ends. Germline V CDR1 and CDR2: SNHLY, FYNNEI.

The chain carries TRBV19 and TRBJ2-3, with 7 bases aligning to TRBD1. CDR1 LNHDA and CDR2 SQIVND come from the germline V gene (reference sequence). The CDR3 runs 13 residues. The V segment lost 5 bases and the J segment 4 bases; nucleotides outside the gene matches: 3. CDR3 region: CASSDRVPDTQYF. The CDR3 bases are TGTGCCAGTAGTGACAGGGTCCCAGATACGCAGTATTTT.

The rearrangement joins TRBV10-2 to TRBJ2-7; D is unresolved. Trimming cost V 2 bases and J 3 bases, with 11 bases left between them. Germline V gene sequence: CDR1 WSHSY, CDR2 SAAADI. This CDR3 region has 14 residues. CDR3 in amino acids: CASSEGQVLYEQYF. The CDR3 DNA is TGCGCCAGCAGTGAGGGGCAGGTCCTCTACGAGCAGTACTTC.

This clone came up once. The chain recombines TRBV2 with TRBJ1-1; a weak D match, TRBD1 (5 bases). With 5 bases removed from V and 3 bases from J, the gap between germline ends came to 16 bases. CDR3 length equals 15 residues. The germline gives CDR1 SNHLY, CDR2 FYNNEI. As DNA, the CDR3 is TGTGCCAGCAGTCCCTCCGCTGGGACTTACACTGAAGCTTTCTTT. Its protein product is CASSPSAGTYTEAFF.

CDR3 sequence reads: CASSRKGGASGGDEQFF. The CDR3 DNA reads as TGCGCCAGCTCACGCAAGGGGGGGGCTAGCGGGGGCGATGAGCAGTTCTTC. V gene TRBV4-3 combines with J gene TRBJ2-1; 10 bases line up with TRBD2. The J segment lost 8 bases and the V segment lost 8 bases, leaving 18 bases of the junction unmatched. Per the germline V gene, CDR1 is LGHNA and CDR2 is YSLEER. This CDR3 contains 17 residues.

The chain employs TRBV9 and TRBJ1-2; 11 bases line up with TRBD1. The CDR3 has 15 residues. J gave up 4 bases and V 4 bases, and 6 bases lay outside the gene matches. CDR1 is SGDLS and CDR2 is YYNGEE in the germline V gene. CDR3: CASSLRDRGIYGYTF. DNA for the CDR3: TGTGCCAGCAGCCTCCGGGACAGGGGGATCTATGGCTACACCTTC.